The rows below give T cell receptor beta chains drawn from one sample of a study of shared clonotypes between healthy human individuals. Here immunoSEQ multiplex PCR was the method, and the copy in TCRdb shows in-frame clones only, minus some. Here the sample spans 2 million to 2.5 million clones, more than 85% being singletons. Sequencing was performed on naive CD4+ T cells from PBMCs. The receptor source for this set is a man between 18 and 35 years old in good health. Some clones in this sample may be carry-over from other donors' samples. CDR3s include the opening cysteine and the closing phenylalanine or tryptophan. A D gene is named only where the DNA matches it firmly. Only part of the rows carry a size: once, few, many, or a class if the clone is expanded.

j_call,clone_size,v_call,d_call,cdr3_nt,cdr3_aa
TRBJ2-7,.,TRBV28,.,TGTGCCAGCAACCCGCCGGGTCCTCGGACCTACGAGCAGTACTTC,CASNPPGPRTYEQYF
TRBJ1-5,.,TRBV28,TRBD1,TGTGCCAGCAGTCTGGGACAGGGGGTTGGTCAGCCCCAGCATTTT,CASSLGQGVGQPQHF
TRBJ2-4,.,TRBV7-3,TRBD2,TGTGCCAGCAGCTTATCCGGCGGGAGGGCCTCCCAAAACATTCAGTACTTC,CASSLSGGRASQNIQYF
TRBJ1-1,.,TRBV18,.,TGTGCCAGCTCACCAGGACGGGTAATAACTTTCTTT,CASSPGRVITFF
TRBJ1-1,.,TRBV5-4,TRBD1,TGTGCCAGCAGCGTGAAAGGGGGCCGGGACACTGAAGCTTTCTTT,CASSVKGGRDTEAFF
TRBJ2-7,once,TRBV2,TRBD2,TGTGCCAGCCGGGGGGACGGGACCTACGAGCAGTACTTC,CASRGDGTYEQYF
TRBJ1-1,.,TRBV28,.,TGTGCCAGCAGTACAAGGACAGTTTGGAGCACTGAAGCTTTCTTT,CASSTRTVWSTEAFF
TRBJ2-6,.,TRBV4-3,TRBD2,TGCGCCAGCAGCCAACAATCGGGACTAGCGGGTTTATCTGGGGCCAACGTCCTGACTTTC,CASSQQSGLAGLSGANVLTF
TRBJ1-1,.,TRBV18,.,TGTGCCAGCTCATCGACCGTGAACACTGAAGCTTTCTTT,CASSSTVNTEAFF
TRBJ2-5,.,TRBV4-3,.,TGCGCCAGCAGCCAAGTCGGGGGCTCCGAGACCCAGTACTTC,CASSQVGGSETQYF
TRBJ2-2,.,TRBV19,.,TGTGCCAGTAATGAAGGAAGCCGAGGTTACACCGGGGAGCTGTTTTTT,CASNEGSRGYTGELFF
TRBJ1-1,.,TRBV7-9,.,TGTGCCAGCCGGAGTTCTAACACTGAAGCTTTCTTT,CASRSSNTEAFF
TRBJ2-7,.,TRBV2,.,TGTGCCAGCAGTGAACGTCGGGGGCGACAATACGAGCAGTACTTC,CASSERRGRQYEQYF
TRBJ2-5,.,TRBV5-1,.,TGCGCCAGCAGCCCTTGGGACCAAGAGACCCAGTACTTC,CASSPWDQETQYF
TRBJ1-1,.,TRBV7-8,.,TGTGCCAGCAGCTTAGCTGCGGCTTTGAACACTGAAGCTTTCTTT,CASSLAAALNTEAFF
TRBJ1-1,.,TRBV25-1,.,TGTGCCAGCAGGGGCAGGGCGAACACTGAAGCTTTCTTT,CASRGRANTEAFF
TRBJ1-2,.,TRBV28,.,TGTGCCAGCAGTCCCCATCCCCAGGGGAACTATGGCTACACCTTC,CASSPHPQGNYGYTF
TRBJ2-3,.,TRBV28,TRBD2,TGTGCCAGCAGTTTTGGGACTAGCGGGAGCTGGAGGGCAGATACGCAGTATTTT,CASSFGTSGSWRADTQYF
TRBJ2-7,.,TRBV19,.,TGTGCCAGTAGTTGGGGGCTCTCCTACGAGCAGTACTTC,CASSWGLSYEQYF
TRBJ2-7,.,TRBV4-2,.,TGTGCCAGCAGCCTTACGGGGCGGGGGCAGTACTTC,CASSLTGRGQYF
TRBJ1-1,.,TRBV7-8,.,TGTGCCAGCAGCTCCCTCAGGGGCCTTGAAGCTTTCTTT,CASSSLRGLEAFF
TRBJ2-1,.,TRBV5-1,TRBD2,TGCGCCAGCAGCTTGGCGACTAGCGGGACCTACAATGAGCAGTTCTTC,CASSLATSGTYNEQFF
TRBJ1-5,.,TRBV4-1,TRBD1,TGCGCCAGCAGCCAAGATGGGGACAGGGGGTTAGGAAATCAGCCCCAGCATTTT,CASSQDGDRGLGNQPQHF
TRBJ2-1,.,TRBV6-5,TRBD1,TGTGCCAGCAGGTCGGGACAGATCAATGAGCAGTTCTTC,CASRSGQINEQFF
TRBJ2-1,.,TRBV6-6,.,TGTGCCAGCAGCTCGACGAGCTCCTACAATGAGCAGTTCTTC,CASSSTSSYNEQFF
TRBJ2-7,.,TRBV10-3,TRBD2,TGTGCCATGGGTACTAGCGGAGCCTCCTACGAGCAGTACTTC,CAMGTSGASYEQYF
TRBJ1-1,once,TRBV19,TRBD1,TGTGCCAGTAGTTATCGACAGGGATATGAAGCTTTCTTT,CASSYRQGYEAFF
TRBJ2-6,.,TRBV7-9,.,TGTGCCAGCAGAATACTCGGCAGAACCTCCTCTGGGGCCAACGTCCTGACTTTC,CASRILGRTSSGANVLTF
TRBJ2-7,.,TRBV4-1,.,TGCGCCAGCAGCCAAGAGGGCCAGAGCGAATGGGACGAGCAGTACTTC,CASSQEGQSEWDEQYF
TRBJ2-7,.,TRBV4-2,TRBD2,TGTGCCAGCAGCCGCCGGAGCGGGAGGGGAGTGACCCACGAGCAGTACTTC,CASSRRSGRGVTHEQYF